Presented here are 10 T cell receptor beta chains from one specimen sequenced in a study of Ad26.COV2.S vaccination and SARS-CoV-2 variants (dated by TCRdb to the early 2020s). Library prep was done by the immunoSEQ multiplex PCR assay. TCRdb stores this immuneACCESS table with in-frame sequences only. Part of the clones is absent; in the studies checked, under half of the shortfall reflects unresolved V genes, and no reason is known for the rest. For this sample there are over 400,000 clones; about nine tenths appear just once. In total, the top ten clones hold over 1.5% of the sample. The treatment or condition label corresponds to: approximately 18 received Ad26.COV2.S at low or high dose, single or two shots; a few received placebo; per-sample allocation not given. Repertoires of vaccine and placebo recipients were sequenced from samples taken on day 63 after the first injection. The source material was peripheral blood, sampled in a trial of Ad26.COV2.S vaccine versus placebo. These receptors all come from a person aged 18-60 years who received the Ad26.COV2.S COVID-19 vaccine or a placebo.

V and J are TRBV7-8 and TRBJ2-2; D is perhaps TRBD1 or TRBD2 (6 bases each). The CDR3 covers 15 residues. Between the trimmed V and J ends, which lost 7 bases and 1 base, there was a span of 13 bases. Germline V gene lookup returns CDR1 SGHVS and CDR2 FQNEAQ. DNA for the CDR3: TGTGCCAGCATCTCGGGGGCGTGGAACACCGGGGAGCTGTTTTTT. Its protein product is CASISGAWNTGELFF.

J is TRBJ1-1 and V is TRBV10-1; D gene uncertain. Germline CDR1 is WNHNN and CDR2 is SYGVQD (reference sequence). CDR3 size: 12 residues. With 3 bases removed from V and 1 base from J, the gap between germline ends came to 3 bases. Here the CDR3 DNA reads TGCGCCAGCAGTGACAAGAACACTGAAGCTTTCTTT. It encodes CASSDKNTEAFF.

This chain joins TRBV30 and TRBJ1-1, with D possibly TRBD1 on 5 matching bases. Germline V gene data show CDR1 as GTSNPN and CDR2 as SVGIG (reference sequence). The V and J ends lost 4 bases and 5 bases respectively, with 14 bases between them. The CDR3 is 13 residues long. The chain's CDR3 is CAWTRGGGTEAFF. The CDR3 DNA reads TGTGCCTGGACCCGCGGGGGAGGGACTGAAGCTTTCTTT.

This chain uses TRBV7-9 with TRBJ2-3; 14 bases are shared with TRBD2. CDR3 size: 16 residues. V lost 5 bases to trimming and J lost 6 bases; unmatched junction nucleotides: 7. Germline V lookup: CDR1 SEHNR, CDR2 FQNEAQ (reference sequence). The CDR3 protein is CASSRGLAGGADTQYF. DNA of the CDR3: TGTGCCAGCAGCCGAGGACTAGCGGGGGGTGCGGATACGCAGTATTTT.

V usage is TRBV7-2 and J usage is TRBJ2-1, with 9 bases matching TRBD2. The germline V gene encodes CDR1 SGHTA and CDR2 FQGNSA. The V segment lost 4 bases and the J segment 6 bases; nucleotides outside the gene matches: 13. The CDR3 sequence is 17 residues long. In nucleotides, the CDR3 is TGTGCCAGCAGCTCGGATTTACGGCTAGCGGGGTCCAATGAGCAGTTCTTC. Amino acid sequence: CASSSDLRLAGSNEQFF.

The CDR3 nucleotides read TGTGCCAGCAGTGAATGGACAGGGAGCTCCTACGAGCAGTACTTC. Protein sequence: CASSEWTGSSYEQYF. This chain connects TRBV27 to TRBJ2-7; 8 bases line up with TRBD1. The CDR3 loop spans 15 amino acids. Per germline, CDR1 MNHEY and CDR2 SMNVEV (reference sequence). Trimming took 5 bases from V and 0 from J; bases not matched to a gene: 6.

The chain is built from TRBV2 and TRBJ2-7; D is possibly TRBD2 (6 bases). The CDR3 consists of 17 residues. Germline assignment: CDR1 SNHLY and CDR2 FYNNEI. The V and J ends lost 5 bases and 0 bases respectively, with 20 bases between them. CDR3 amino acids: CASSRAPRAGHSYEQYF. CDR3 coding DNA: TGTGCCAGCAGTCGGGCCCCCAGGGCGGGGCACTCCTACGAGCAGTACTTC.

This chain joins TRBV3-1 (or the pseudogene TRBV3-2) and TRBJ1-1; D is perhaps TRBD1 (5 bases). The CDR3 covers 12 residues. V lost 5 bases, J lost 1 base, and 5 bases lay in between. Germline assignment: CDR1 LGHDT and CDR2 YNNKEL (reference sequence). CDR3 loop: CASSRGNTEAFF. DNA of the CDR3: TGTGCCAGCAGCAGGGGGAACACTGAAGCTTTCTTT.

The chain combines TRBV7-9 with TRBJ2-7; 7 positions match TRBD1. CDR3 length: 14 residues. CDR1 is SEHNR, CDR2 FQNEAQ, per germline (reference sequence). Losses at the gene ends were 5 bases for V and 2 bases for J; bases not matched to a gene: 6. In DNA form, the CDR3 reads TGTGCCAGCAGCAAACCGGGACAGCCCTACGAGCAGTACTTC. Translated, it gives CASSKPGQPYEQYF.

The chain joins TRBV7-2 to TRBJ1-3; D remains unclear. The CDR3 loop spans 13 amino acids. V shed 7 bases and J shed 8 bases, with 15 bases lying between them. CDR1 SGHTA and CDR2 FQGNSA come from the germline V gene. The CDR3 region has the DNA TGTGCCAGCACAGCTTATGTGAAGGACACCATATATTTT. Translating it yields CASTAYVKDTIYF.